This entry is about one T cell receptor beta chain. Antigen specificity is unknown. The sample is drawn from a study of siplizumab effects on memory and regulatory T cells. Findings and limits, study-wide: Siplizumab significantly brought down the alloreactive sequences that trace back to unstimulated CD4+ memory cells.

Germline CDR1 reads MDHEN; CDR2 reads SYDVKM. The CDR3 is 15 residues long. Trimming removed 5 bases from V and 2 bases from J; junction bases left unmatched: 3. Here immunoSEQ multiplex PCR was the method, and the copy in TCRdb shows in-frame clones only, minus some. This table has 95,000 to 100,000 clones, over 90% appearing once. The rearrangement uses TRBV28 and TRBJ2-4; TRBD1 agrees at 10 bases. The TCR was taken from a human donor in good health. Sequencing used non-Treg CD4+ T cells sorted from blood. The CDR3 nucleotides are TGTGCCAGCAGTAGGACAGGGGGGCCCAAAAACATTCAGTACTTC. Residues: CASSRTGGPKNIQYF.